A selection of T cell receptor beta chains follows, all from one sample in a study of OX40 agonist ivuxolimab in advanced cancers. The data were produced by immunoSEQ multiplex PCR, yet TCRdb's version contains in-frame clones alone and is incomplete. The sample consists of approximately 70,000 clones, about 82% of them appearing once. The sample consisted of CD4+ or CD8+ T cells sorted from blood, taken in a trial of the OX40 agonist ivuxolimab. Receptors were obtained from an adult with an advanced solid tumor such as melanoma, head and neck, liver or kidney cancer. The CDR3 runs from the conserved cysteine through the conserved F or W. D genes are given only for firm matches. Part of the rows lack a size; the others show once, few, many or a class for expanded clones.

TRBJ1-1,TRBV28,NA,TRBD1,CASLITGGRTEAFF,TGTGCCAGCTTAATAACAGGGGGCCGCACTGAAGCTTTCTTT
TRBJ2-1,TRBV7-7,NA,NA,CASSLAAGDNNEQFF,TGTGCCAGCAGCTTAGCGGCAGGGGACAACAATGAGCAGTTCTTC
TRBJ2-1,TRBV28,few,TRBD2,CASTKTGLANEQFF,TGTGCCAGCACCAAGACAGGACTAGCCAATGAGCAGTTCTTC
TRBJ2-5,TRBV2,NA,TRBD1,CASSRGLGETQYF,TGTGCCAGCAGTAGGGGGCTGGGGGAGACCCAGTACTTC
TRBJ2-2,TRBV7-9,NA,TRBD1,CASSFTGGAGAGELFF,TGTGCCAGCAGCTTTACAGGGGGCGCGGGGGCCGGGGAGCTGTTTTTT
TRBJ2-7,TRBV6-1,NA,NA,CASSVGGRWDEQYF,TGTGCCAGCAGTGTCGGGGGGCGCTGGGACGAGCAGTACTTC
TRBJ1-4,TRBV12-5,NA,NA,CASRSTNEKLFF,TGTGCTAGTCGTTCAACTAATGAAAAACTGTTTTTT
TRBJ1-2,TRBV7-2,NA,NA,CASSLAWGNYGYTF,TGTGCCAGCAGCTTAGCGTGGGGAAACTATGGCTACACCTTC
TRBJ2-7,TRBV7-6,NA,TRBD2,CASSRSSGGPPYEQYF,TGTGCCAGCAGCCGATCTAGCGGGGGACCCCCCTACGAGCAGTACTTC
TRBJ2-7,TRBV2,NA,TRBD1,CASSGQGAAAEQYF,TGTGCCAGCAGTGGCCAGGGGGCTGCCGCCGAGCAGTACTTC
TRBJ2-3,TRBV29-1,NA,TRBD1,CSVEGGQGASTDTQYF,TGCAGCGTTGAAGGCGGACAGGGGGCATCCACAGATACGCAGTATTTT
TRBJ2-7,TRBV11-2,NA,NA,CASSLLTYEQYF,TGTGCCAGCAGCTTACTAACCTACGAGCAGTACTTC
TRBJ1-4,TRBV4-1,once,NA,CASSRPTGLDEKLFF,TGCGCCAGCAGCCGTCCGACAGGCCTGGATGAAAAACTGTTTTTT
TRBJ2-5,TRBV5-4,NA,TRBD1,CASSLDTGGGGETQYF,TGTGCCAGCAGCTTGGACACAGGGGGCGGAGGGGAGACCCAGTACTTC
TRBJ1-1,TRBV6-5,NA,NA,CASTLSVNTEAFF,TGTGCCAGCACCCTCTCCGTTAACACTGAAGCTTTCTTT
TRBJ2-3,TRBV5-1,NA,NA,CASSLDGYRNTDTQYF,TGCGCCAGCAGCTTGGATGGGTACAGAAACACAGATACGCAGTATTTT
TRBJ1-2,TRBV7-2,NA,NA,CASKIGGEDSPTTNGYTF,TGTGCCAGCAAAATTGGAGGGGAAGACAGCCCCACGACCAATGGCTACACCTTC
TRBJ1-5,TRBV19,NA,NA,CASSREFSNQPQHF,TGTGCCAGTAGTAGGGAGTTTAGCAATCAGCCCCAGCATTTT